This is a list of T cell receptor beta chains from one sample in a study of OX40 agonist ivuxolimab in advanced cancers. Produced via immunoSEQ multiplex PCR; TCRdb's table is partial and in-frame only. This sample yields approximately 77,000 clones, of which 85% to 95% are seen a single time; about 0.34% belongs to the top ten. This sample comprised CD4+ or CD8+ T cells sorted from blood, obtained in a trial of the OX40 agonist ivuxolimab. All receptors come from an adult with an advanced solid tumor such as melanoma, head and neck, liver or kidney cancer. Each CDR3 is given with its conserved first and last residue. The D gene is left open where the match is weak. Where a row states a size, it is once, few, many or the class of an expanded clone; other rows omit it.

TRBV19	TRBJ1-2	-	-	TGTGCCAGTAGTATACGCGGGGCAAGGAGTGGCTACACCTTC	CASSIRGARSGYTF
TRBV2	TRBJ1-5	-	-	TGTGCCAGCAGGGCCAGTGTAGGGCCCAATCAGCCCCAGCATTTT	CASRASVGPNQPQHF
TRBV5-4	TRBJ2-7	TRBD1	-	TGTGCCAGCAGACCGGACAGGGCGTCGACCTACGAGCAGTACTTC	CASRPDRASTYEQYF
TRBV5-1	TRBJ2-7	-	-	TGCGCCAGCAGCGATGGGGAGCCCTCCACCTACGAGCAGTACTTC	CASSDGEPSTYEQYF
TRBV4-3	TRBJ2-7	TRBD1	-	TGCGCCAGCAGCCGCGAAGGGGGACAGGCTGCCGAGCAGTACTTC	CASSREGGQAAEQYF
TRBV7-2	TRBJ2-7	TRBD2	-	TGTGCCAGCAGCTTAGTCGGGACTAGCGGGTCCTCCTACGAGCAGTACTTC	CASSLVGTSGSSYEQYF
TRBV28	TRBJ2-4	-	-	TGTGCCAGCAGTCGACAGGAAAACATTCAGTACTTC	CASSRQENIQYF
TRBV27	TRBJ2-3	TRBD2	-	TGTGCCAGCAGTTTCGATGGCGGGGGGGCAGATACGCAGTATTTT	CASSFDGGGADTQYF
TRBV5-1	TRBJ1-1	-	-	TGCGCCAGCAGCCAGGGGCGGGGAAACACTGAAGCTTTCTTT	CASSQGRGNTEAFF
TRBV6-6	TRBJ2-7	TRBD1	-	TGTGCCAGCAGTTACGGGCAGGGGGCGTACGAGCAGTACTTC	CASSYGQGAYEQYF
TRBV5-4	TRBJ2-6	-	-	TGTGCCAGCAGGACCGGCGAGTCTGGGGCCAACGTCCTGACTTTC	CASRTGESGANVLTF
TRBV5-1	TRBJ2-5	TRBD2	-	TGCGCCAGCAGCCAAGACCCTGGGGGAGGGGAGACCCAGTACTTC	CASSQDPGGGETQYF
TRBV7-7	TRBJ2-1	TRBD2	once	TGTGCCAGCAGCTTGGGGGGGGGTTCTAGCGGCAATGAGCAGTTCTTC	CASSLGGGSSGNEQFF
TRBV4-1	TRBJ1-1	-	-	TGCGCCAGCAGCCAAGGAAAAACGGGCCAAGAAGCTTTCTTT	CASSQGKTGQEAFF
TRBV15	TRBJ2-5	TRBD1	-	TGTGCCACCAGCCCCCCAAGCGGAAGGGGGCCAGAGACCCAGTACTTC	CATSPPSGRGPETQYF
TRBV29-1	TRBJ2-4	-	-	TGCAGCGTGGTGAGGGGGGGTGAAAACATTCAGTACTTC	CSVVRGGENIQYF
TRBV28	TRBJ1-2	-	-	TGTGCCAGCAGTTTATCGAGGTATGGCTACACCTTC	CASSLSRYGYTF
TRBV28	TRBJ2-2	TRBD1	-	TGTGCCAGCAGGGGACAGATTAACACCGGGGAGCTGTTTTTT	CASRGQINTGELFF
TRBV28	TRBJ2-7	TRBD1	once	TGTGCCAGCAGTCGAGAGGACAGGGTGAACTACGAGCAGTACTTC	CASSREDRVNYEQYF
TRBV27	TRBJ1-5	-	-	TGTGCCAGCAAGAGGACTGAGCCGTATAGCAATCAGCTCCAGCATTTT	CASKRTEPYSNQLQHF
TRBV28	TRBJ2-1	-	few	TGTGCCAGCAGTTTGCCCAGCCTTAGGGAGCAGTTCTTC	CASSLPSLREQFF
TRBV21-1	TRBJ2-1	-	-	TGTGCCAGCAGCAAAAAAGTTGCGGGACAGGGGGACAATGAGCAGTTCTTC	CASSKKVAGQGDNEQFF
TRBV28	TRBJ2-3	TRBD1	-	TGTGCCAGCAGTCCCCGCGCCGGGACAGGGGGCACAGATACGCAGTATTTT	CASSPRAGTGGTDTQYF
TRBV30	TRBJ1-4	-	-	TGTGCCTGGAGCCCGAGTTGGGCGGGGGCAAATGAAAAACTGTTTTTT	CAWSPSWAGANEKLFF
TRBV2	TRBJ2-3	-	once	TGTGCCAGCAGTGAAAGAAATGTACAGGGAGAAACAGATACGCAGTATTTT	CASSERNVQGETDTQYF
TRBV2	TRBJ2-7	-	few	TGTGCCAGCAGTGTCGGAGGGACGAGCTCCTACGAGCAGTACTTC	CASSVGGTSSYEQYF
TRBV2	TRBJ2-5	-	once	TGTGCCAGCAGTGAAGGGACACCCCGAGAGACCCAGTACTTC	CASSEGTPRETQYF
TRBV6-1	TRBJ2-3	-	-	TGTGCCAGCAGTGGACAAGGCACAGATACGCAGTATTTT	CASSGQGTDTQYF
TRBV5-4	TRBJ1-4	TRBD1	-	TGTGCCAGCAGCCTAAGGGTAGGGGGCGGTGAAAAACTGTTTTTT	CASSLRVGGGEKLFF
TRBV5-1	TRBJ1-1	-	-	TGCGCCAGCAGCTTGGACCCGGACACTGAAGCTTTCTTT	CASSLDPDTEAFF
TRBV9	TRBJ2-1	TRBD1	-	TGTGCCAGCAGCGTCACGGGACAGGGGAGATACGAGCAGTTCTTC	CASSVTGQGRYEQFF